The 12 T cell receptor beta chains in this list originate from one sample, sequenced in a study of cytomegalovirus exposure and HLA in healthy donors. Only in-frame clones appear in the TCRdb table, and some are missing; sequencing was by immunoSEQ multiplex PCR. Here the sample spans 150,000 to 180,000 clones, 80% to 90% being singletons. The sample consisted of PBMCs. These receptors all come from a man younger than 30 in good health and CMV-seropositive.

V and J are TRBV4-3 and TRBJ2-5; TRBD2 aligns across 10 bases. The length of the CDR3 is 18 residues. Per germline, CDR1 LGHNA and CDR2 YSLEER. V trimming: 1 base; J trimming: 1 base; junction bases outside the gene matches: 9. CDR3 protein: CASSQVGASGRGQETQYF. CDR3 DNA: TGCGCCAGCAGCCAAGTGGGGGCTAGCGGGAGAGGCCAAGAGACCCAGTACTTC.

This clone occurred a few times. The rearrangement links TRBV5-1 to TRBJ2-7; weak D call: TRBD2 (6 bases). The CDR3 runs 16 residues. Germline V gives CDR1 SGHRS, CDR2 YFSETQ. Deletions cut 4 bases from V and 1 base from J, with 18 bases between. CDR3 protein: CASSPGGTQRSYEQYF. In DNA, the CDR3 is TGCGCCAGCAGCCCTGGAGGGACTCAAAGATCCTACGAGCAGTACTTC.

The chain uses TRBV11-2 and TRBJ2-5; TRBD2 might be the D (5 bases). There are 17 residues in the CDR3. V was shortened by 5 bases and J by 2 bases, with 21 bases between the two germline ends. In germline, CDR1 is SGHAT, CDR2 FQNNGV. This CDR3 reads CASSPTRAPRNQETQYF. The CDR3 DNA reads as TGTGCCAGCAGCCCGACGCGGGCACCGAGGAATCAAGAGACCCAGTACTTC.

A single count supports this clone. The chain combines TRBV29-1 with TRBJ1-1; 7 nucleotides agree with TRBD1. Germline CDR1 and CDR2: SQVTM and ANQGSEA. This CDR3 has 13 amino acids. The ends lost 4 bases at V and 6 bases at J; junction bases unmatched: 8. CDR3: CSVGQGITAEAFF. The CDR3 coding sequence is TGCAGCGTTGGACAGGGTATTACGGCTGAAGCTTTCTTT.

The chain combines TRBV7-2 with TRBJ1-2; no definite D call. Trimming cost V 4 bases and J 5 bases, with 8 bases left between them. Germline CDR1 is SGHTA and CDR2 is FQGNSA. This CDR3 contains 12 residues. CDR3 DNA sequence: TGTGCCAGCAGCTCGCGACTGTATGGCTACACCTTC. It is translated as CASSSRLYGYTF. Supplemented by reference TRBV7-2 and TRBJ1-2, the full variable domain reads GAGVSQSPSNKVTEKGKDVELRCDPISGHTALYWYRQSLGQGLEFLIYFQGNSAPDKSGLPSDRFSAERTGGSVSTLTIQRTQQEDSAVYLCASSSRLYGYTFGSGTRLTVV.

J is TRBJ1-1 and V is TRBV6-5, with D possibly matching TRBD1 (6 bases). Germline values: CDR1 MNHEY, CDR2 SVGAGI. Trimming shortened V by 6 bases and J by 7 bases, and 15 bases separated the two germline ends. The CDR3 has 13 residues. The CDR3 DNA is TGTGCCAGCAGCCTCACCTCACAGGGTGAAGCTTTCTTT. Encoded protein: CASSLTSQGEAFF.

The chain links TRBV6-5 to TRBJ1-1, with D hard to call. V lost 2 bases and J 4 bases, leaving 11 bases between the germline ends. The CDR3 consists of 14 residues. The V gene's germline CDR1 is MNHEY and CDR2 SVGAGI. CDR3 sequence: CASSYEQPGTEAFF. CDR3 coding DNA: TGTGCCAGCAGTTACGAACAGCCCGGCACTGAAGCTTTCTTT.

In its sample, this clone was seen once. The chain joins TRBV5-1 to TRBJ2-7, with D unresolved. This CDR3 spans 14 amino acids. The germline V gene has CDR1 SGHRS and CDR2 YFSETQ. V was clipped by 1 base and J by 5 bases, with 13 bases between them. CDR3 loop: CASSLSQVINEQYF. CDR3 DNA: TGCGCCAGCAGCTTGTCGCAGGTCATCAACGAGCAGTACTTC.

The table lists this clone with a count of one. This chain uses TRBV7-2 with TRBJ2-3; 8 positions agree with TRBD1. J was trimmed by 2 bases and V by 7 bases; bases with no gene match: 8. The germline V gene has CDR1 SGHTA and CDR2 FQGNSA. This CDR3 has 15 amino acids. The CDR3: CASIPGTGHTDTQYF. The CDR3, as DNA: TGTGCCAGCATCCCCGGGACAGGACACACAGATACGCAGTATTTT.

This chain joins TRBV6-5 and TRBJ1-5; TRBD1 might be the D (5 bases). Trimming stripped 2 bases from V and 6 bases from J, with 11 bases between. The CDR3 length is 14 residues. In germline, CDR1 is MNHEY, CDR2 SVGAGI. Here the CDR3 reads CASSYGGGGQPQHF. The CDR3 nucleotides are TGTGCCAGCAGTTACGGTGGGGGAGGTCAGCCCCAGCATTTT.

The chain carries TRBV19 and TRBJ2-1; D is perhaps TRBD2 (5 bases). The V and J ends lost 5 bases and 2 bases respectively, with 10 bases between them. The CDR3 covers 14 residues. Per germline, CDR1 LNHDA and CDR2 SQIVND (reference sequence). The CDR3 reads CASSVGIPYNEQFF. The CDR3 nucleotides are TGTGCCAGTAGTGTCGGGATACCCTACAATGAGCAGTTCTTC.

This clone was counted once. The chain carries TRBV19 and TRBJ2-1; D ambiguous. The V gene lost 5 bases and the J gene lost 8 bases, with 10 bases spanning the gap. The CDR3 totals 12 residues. Per the germline V gene, CDR1 is LNHDA and CDR2 is SQIVND (reference sequence). The CDR3 loop reads CASSSRLDEQFF. CDR3 DNA sequence: TGTGCCAGTAGTTCCCGTTTAGATGAGCAGTTCTTC.